These 2 T cell receptor beta chains were sequenced from one sample in a study of blood T cell repertoires in COVID-19. TCRdb's copy holds only in-frame clones and misses some; the assay was immunoSEQ multiplex PCR. The table shows 190,000 or so clones, with 70% to 80% occurring only once. The specimen was peripheral blood. These receptors originate from a man in his fifties who had recovered from COVID-19.

The chain uses TRBV29-1 and TRBJ2-3; 12 bases align to TRBD2. CDR3 length: 16 residues. Germline trimming cut 8 bases from V and 4 bases from J; bases unmatched to any gene: 13. Per the germline V gene, CDR1 is SQVTM and CDR2 is ANQGSEA. The CDR3 here is CSHIKATSGSSDTQYF. Written as DNA, the CDR3 is TGCAGCCACATCAAGGCGACTAGCGGGAGTTCAGATACGCAGTATTTT.

The chain employs TRBV6-5 and TRBJ1-1; a possible D gene is TRBD1 (6 bases). The CDR3 runs 16 residues. V lost 0 bases, J lost 8 bases, and 19 bases lay in between. Per germline, CDR1 MNHEY and CDR2 SVGAGI. The CDR3 bases are TGTGCCAGCAGTTACTCTGCTCGGGGGGCGGGACACGAAGCTTTCTTT. Translation: CASSYSARGAGHEAFF.